This T cell receptor (beta chain) comes out of a study of cytomegalovirus exposure and HLA in healthy donors. V shed 5 bases and J shed 1 base, with 11 bases lying between them. CDR1 and CDR2 from the germline V gene are SGHVS and FQNEAQ. This CDR3 is 14 amino acids long. Measured with immunoSEQ multiplex PCR; TCRdb has only the in-frame clones, and not every one. This table holds 50,000 or so clones, around 94% found once. With regard to this clone: Its antigen remains unidentified.

Study conclusions and caveats: According to a subsequent analysis, TCR clusters identified in the first cohort showed a tendency to co-occur across the 100 to 150 validation repertoires. Some TCR beta chains (164 of them) were listed as cytomegalovirus-associated.

Sample: PBMCs. This TCR was recovered from a man aged 18-30 years in good health and CMV-seronegative. The chain uses TRBV7-8 and TRBJ1-1; D is unclear. As DNA, the CDR3 is TGTGCCAGCAGCCCCGGACGGGAGAACACTGAAGCTTTCTTT. The encoded protein is CASSPGRENTEAFF.